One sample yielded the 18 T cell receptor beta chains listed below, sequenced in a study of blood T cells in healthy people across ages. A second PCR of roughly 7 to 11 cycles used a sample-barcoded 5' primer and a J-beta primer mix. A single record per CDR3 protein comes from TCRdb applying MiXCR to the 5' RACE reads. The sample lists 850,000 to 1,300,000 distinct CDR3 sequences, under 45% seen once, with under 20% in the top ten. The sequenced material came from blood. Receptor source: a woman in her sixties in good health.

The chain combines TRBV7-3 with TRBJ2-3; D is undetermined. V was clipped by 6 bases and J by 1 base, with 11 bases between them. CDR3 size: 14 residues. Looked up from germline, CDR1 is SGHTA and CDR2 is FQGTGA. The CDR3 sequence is CASRLTPGTDTQYF. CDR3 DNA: TGTGCCAGCAGGCTGACACCCGGCACAGATACGCAGTATTTT.

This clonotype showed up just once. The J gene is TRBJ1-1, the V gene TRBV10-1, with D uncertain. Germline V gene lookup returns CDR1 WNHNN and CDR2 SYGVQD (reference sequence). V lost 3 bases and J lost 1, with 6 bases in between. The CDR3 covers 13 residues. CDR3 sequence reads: CASSEYPNTEAFF. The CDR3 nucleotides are TGCGCCAGCAGTGAATATCCGAACACTGAAGCTTTCTTT.

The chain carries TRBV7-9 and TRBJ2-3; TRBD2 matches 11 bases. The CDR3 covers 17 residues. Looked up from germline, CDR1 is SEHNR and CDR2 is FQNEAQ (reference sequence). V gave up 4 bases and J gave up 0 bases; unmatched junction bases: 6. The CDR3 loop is CASSSPIAGGSTDTQYF. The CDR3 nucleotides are TGTGCCAGCAGCTCCCCTATAGCGGGAGGGAGCACAGATACGCAGTATTTT.

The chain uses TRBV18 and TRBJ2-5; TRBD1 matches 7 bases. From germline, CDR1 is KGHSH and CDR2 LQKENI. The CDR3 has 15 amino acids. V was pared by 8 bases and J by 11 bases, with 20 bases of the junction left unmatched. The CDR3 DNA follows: TGTGCCAGCCGACACGAGACAGGGAGAGTGCATGAGCAGTACTTC. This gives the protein CASRHETGRVHEQYF.

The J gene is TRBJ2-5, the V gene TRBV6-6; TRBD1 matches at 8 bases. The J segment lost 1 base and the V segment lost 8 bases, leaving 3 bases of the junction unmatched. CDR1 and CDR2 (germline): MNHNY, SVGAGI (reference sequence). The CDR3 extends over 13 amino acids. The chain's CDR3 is CASGGQVQETQYF. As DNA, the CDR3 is TGTGCCAGCGGGGGACAGGTCCAAGAGACCCAGTACTTC.

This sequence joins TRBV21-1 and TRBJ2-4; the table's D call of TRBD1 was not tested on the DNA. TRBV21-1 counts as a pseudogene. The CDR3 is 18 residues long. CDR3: CVSRNCSPGHLAKNIQYF. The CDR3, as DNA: TGTGTCAGCAGGAACTGTTCTCCGGGACACCTAGCCAAAAACATTCAGTACTTC.

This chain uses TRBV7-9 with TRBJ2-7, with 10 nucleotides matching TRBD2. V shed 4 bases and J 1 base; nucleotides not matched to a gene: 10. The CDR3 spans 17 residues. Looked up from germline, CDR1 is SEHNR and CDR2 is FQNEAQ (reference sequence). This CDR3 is CASSSTPAGGASYEQYF. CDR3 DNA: TGTGCCAGCAGCTCCACCCCAGCGGGAGGGGCTTCCTACGAGCAGTACTTC.

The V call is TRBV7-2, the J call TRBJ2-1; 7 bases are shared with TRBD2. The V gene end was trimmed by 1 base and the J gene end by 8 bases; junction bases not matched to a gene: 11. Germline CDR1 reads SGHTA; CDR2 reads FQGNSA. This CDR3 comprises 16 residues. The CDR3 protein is CASSLGFRGGSDEQFF. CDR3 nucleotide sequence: TGTGCCAGCAGCTTAGGGTTCCGGGGAGGGAGCGATGAGCAGTTCTTC.

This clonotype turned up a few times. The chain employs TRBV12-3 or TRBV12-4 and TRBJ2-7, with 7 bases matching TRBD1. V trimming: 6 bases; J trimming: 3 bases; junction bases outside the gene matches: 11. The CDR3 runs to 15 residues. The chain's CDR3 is CASRPGDRVNYEQYF. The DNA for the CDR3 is TGTGCCAGCAGGCCGGGTGACAGGGTAAACTACGAGCAGTACTTC.

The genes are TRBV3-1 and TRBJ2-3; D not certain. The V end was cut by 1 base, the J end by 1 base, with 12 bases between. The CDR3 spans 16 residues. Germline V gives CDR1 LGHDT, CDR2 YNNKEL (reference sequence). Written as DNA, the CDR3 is TGTGCCAGCAGCCAAGCCCGGGCCGTAGGCACAGATACGCAGTATTTT. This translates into CASSQARAVGTDTQYF.

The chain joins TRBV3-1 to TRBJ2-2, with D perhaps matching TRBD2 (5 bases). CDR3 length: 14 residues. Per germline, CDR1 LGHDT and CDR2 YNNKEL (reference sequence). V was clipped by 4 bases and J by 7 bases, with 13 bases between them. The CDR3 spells CASSLGVPLGELFF. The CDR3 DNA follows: TGTGCCAGCAGCCTGGGAGTCCCTCTCGGGGAGCTGTTTTTT.

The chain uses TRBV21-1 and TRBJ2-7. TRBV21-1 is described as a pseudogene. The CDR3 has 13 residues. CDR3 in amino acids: CASARQSSYEQYF. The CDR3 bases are TGTGCCAGCGCGCGACAGAGCTCCTACGAGCAGTACTTC.

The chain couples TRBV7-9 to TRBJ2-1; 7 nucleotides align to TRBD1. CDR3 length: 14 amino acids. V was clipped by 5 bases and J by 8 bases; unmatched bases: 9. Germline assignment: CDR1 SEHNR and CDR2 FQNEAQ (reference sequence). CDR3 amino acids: CASSATGVVHEQFF. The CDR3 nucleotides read TGTGCCAGCAGCGCCACAGGGGTAGTTCATGAGCAGTTCTTC.

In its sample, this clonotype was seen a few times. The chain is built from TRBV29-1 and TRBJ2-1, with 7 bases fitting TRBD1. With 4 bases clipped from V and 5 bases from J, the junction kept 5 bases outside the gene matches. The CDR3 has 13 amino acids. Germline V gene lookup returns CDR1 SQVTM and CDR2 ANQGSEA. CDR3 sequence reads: CSVGGQRDNEQFF. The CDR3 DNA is TGCAGCGTTGGGGGACAGAGGGACAATGAGCAGTTCTTC.

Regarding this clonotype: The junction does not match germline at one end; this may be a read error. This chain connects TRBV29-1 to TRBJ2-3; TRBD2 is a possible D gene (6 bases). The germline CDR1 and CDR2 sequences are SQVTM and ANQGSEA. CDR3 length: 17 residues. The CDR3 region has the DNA TGTAGCGTTGATAGTTTTGCTAGCGCCGATTTCACAGATACGCAGTATTTT. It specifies CSVDSFASADFTDTQYF.

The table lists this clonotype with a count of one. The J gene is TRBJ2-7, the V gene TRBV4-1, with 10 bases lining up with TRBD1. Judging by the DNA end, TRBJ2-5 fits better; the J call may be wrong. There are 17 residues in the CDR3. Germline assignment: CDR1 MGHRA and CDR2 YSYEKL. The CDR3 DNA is TGCGCCAGCAGCCAAGATTGGACAGGGGGGTCAGGGGAGACCCAGTACTTC. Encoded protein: CASSQDWTGGSGETQYF.

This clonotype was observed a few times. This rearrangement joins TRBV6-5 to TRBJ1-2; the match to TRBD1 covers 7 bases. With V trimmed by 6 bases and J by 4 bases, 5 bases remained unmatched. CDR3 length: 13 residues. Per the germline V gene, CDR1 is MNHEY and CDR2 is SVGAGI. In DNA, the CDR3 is TGTGCCAGCAGAACCTCAGGGGGCTATGGCTACACCTTC. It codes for CASRTSGGYGYTF.

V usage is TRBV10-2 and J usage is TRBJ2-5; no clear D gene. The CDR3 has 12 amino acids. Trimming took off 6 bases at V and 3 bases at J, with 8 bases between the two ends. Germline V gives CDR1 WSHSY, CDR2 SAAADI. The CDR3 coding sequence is TGCGCCAGCAGGGGCAAGGAAGAGACCCAGTACTTC. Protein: CASRGKEETQYF.